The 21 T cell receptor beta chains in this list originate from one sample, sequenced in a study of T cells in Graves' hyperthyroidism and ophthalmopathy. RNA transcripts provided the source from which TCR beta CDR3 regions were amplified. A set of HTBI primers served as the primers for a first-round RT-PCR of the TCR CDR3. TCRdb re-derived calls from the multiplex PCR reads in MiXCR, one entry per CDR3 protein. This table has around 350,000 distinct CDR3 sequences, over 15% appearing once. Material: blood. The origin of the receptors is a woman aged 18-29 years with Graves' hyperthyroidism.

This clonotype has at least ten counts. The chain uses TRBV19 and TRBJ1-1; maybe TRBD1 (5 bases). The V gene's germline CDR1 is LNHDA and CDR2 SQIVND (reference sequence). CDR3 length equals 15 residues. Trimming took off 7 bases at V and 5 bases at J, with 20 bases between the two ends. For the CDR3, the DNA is TGTGCCAGTACCTCCGGAGCTACCGAGGGGACTGAAGCTTTCTTT. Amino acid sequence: CASTSGATEGTEAFF.

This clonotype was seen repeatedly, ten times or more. The CDR3 DNA follows: TGTGCCAGTAGTACCCGGGGACGTCACACTGAAGCTTTCTTT. Translated, it gives CASSTRGRHTEAFF. The gene calls are TRBV19 and TRBJ1-1; tentatively, D is TRBD1 (5 bases). Trimming left V 4 bases short and J 3 bases short, with 12 bases between. The CDR3 loop spans 14 amino acids. In germline, CDR1 is LNHDA, CDR2 SQIVND (reference sequence).

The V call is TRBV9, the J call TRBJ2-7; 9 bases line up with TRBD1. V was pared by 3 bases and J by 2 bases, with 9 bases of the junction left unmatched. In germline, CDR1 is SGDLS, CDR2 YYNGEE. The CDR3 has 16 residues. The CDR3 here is CASSEGVRQGAYEQYF. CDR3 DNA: TGTGCCAGCAGCGAGGGGGTGAGACAGGGGGCCTACGAGCAGTACTTC.

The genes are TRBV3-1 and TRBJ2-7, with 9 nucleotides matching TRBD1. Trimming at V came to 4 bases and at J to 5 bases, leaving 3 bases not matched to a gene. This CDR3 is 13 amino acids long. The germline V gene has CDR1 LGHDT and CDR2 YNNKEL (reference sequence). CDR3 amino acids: CASSPRTGDEQYF. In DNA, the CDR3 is TGTGCCAGCAGCCCCAGGACAGGGGACGAGCAGTACTTC.

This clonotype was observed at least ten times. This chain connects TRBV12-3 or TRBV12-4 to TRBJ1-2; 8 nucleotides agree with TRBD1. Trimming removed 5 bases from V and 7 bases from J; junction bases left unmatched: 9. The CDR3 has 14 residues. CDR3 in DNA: TGTGCCAGCAGTCCAGGGGGCGCGTCGGGTGGCTACACCTTC. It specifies CASSPGGASGGYTF.

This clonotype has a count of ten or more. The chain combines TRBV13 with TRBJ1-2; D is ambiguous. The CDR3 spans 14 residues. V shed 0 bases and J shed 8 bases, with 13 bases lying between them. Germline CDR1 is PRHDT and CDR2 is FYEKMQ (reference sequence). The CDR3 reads CASSLGLVTLGYTF. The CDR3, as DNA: TGTGCCAGCAGCTTAGGCCTGGTGACGTTGGGCTACACCTTC.

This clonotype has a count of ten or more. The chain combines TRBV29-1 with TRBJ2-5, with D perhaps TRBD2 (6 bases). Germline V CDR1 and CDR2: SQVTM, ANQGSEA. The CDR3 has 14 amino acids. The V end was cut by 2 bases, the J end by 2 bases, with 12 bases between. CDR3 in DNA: TGCAGCGTTGAACCCCCAGGGACTCAAGAGACCCAGTACTTC. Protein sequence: CSVEPPGTQETQYF.

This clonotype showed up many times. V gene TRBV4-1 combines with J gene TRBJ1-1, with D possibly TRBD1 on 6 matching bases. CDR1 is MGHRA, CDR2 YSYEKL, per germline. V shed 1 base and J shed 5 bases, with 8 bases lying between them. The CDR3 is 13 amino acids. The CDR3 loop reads CASSQVRGTEAFF. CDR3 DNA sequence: TGCGCCAGCAGCCAAGTCAGGGGAACTGAAGCTTTCTTT.

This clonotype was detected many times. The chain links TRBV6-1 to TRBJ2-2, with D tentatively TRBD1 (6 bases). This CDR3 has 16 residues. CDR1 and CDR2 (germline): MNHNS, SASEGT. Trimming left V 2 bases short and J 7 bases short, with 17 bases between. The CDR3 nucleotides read TGTGCCAGCAGTGAAAGAGGTCTAGGGGGTGTCGGGGAGCTGTTTTTT. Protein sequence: CASSERGLGGVGELFF.

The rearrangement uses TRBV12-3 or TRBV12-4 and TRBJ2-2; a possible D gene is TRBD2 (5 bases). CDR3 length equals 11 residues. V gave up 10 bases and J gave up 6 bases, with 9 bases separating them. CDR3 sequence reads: CATGVAGELFF. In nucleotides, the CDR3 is TGTGCCACCGGGGTGGCCGGGGAGCTGTTTTTT.

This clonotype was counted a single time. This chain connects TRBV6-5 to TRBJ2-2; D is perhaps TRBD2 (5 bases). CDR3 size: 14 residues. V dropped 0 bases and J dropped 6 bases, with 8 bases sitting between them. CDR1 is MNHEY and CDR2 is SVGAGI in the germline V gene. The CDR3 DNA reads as TGTGCCAGCAGTTACTCCGAGGGTTCCGGGGAGCTGTTTTTT. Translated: CASSYSEGSGELFF.

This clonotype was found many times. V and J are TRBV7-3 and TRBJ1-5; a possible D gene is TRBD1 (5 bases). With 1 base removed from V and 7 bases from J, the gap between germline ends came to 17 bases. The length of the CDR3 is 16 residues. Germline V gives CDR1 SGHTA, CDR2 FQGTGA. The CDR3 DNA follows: TGTGCCAGCAGCTTAATGGGGGGGGACTTAAGGCAGCCCCAGCATTTT. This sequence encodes CASSLMGGDLRQPQHF.

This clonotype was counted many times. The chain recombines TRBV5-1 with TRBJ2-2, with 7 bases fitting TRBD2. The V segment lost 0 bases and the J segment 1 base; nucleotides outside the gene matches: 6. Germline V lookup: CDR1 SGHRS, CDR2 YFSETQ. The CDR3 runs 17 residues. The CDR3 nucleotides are TGCGCCAGCAGCTTGGCTGTGCGCGGGAGGAACACCGGGGAGCTGTTTTTT. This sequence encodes CASSLAVRGRNTGELFF.

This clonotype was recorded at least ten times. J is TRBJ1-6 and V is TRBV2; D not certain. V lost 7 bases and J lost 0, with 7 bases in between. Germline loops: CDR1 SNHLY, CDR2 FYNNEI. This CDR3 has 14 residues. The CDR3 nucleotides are TGTGCCAGCAAGCCAAGCTCCTATAATTCACCCCTCCACTTT. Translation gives CASKPSSYNSPLHF. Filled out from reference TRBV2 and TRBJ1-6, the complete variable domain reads EPEVTQTPSHQVTQMGQEVILRCVPISNHLYFYWYRQILGQKVEFLVSFYNNEISEKSEIFDDQFSVERPDGSNFTLKIRSTKLEDSAMYFCASKPSSYNSPLHFGNGTRLTVT.

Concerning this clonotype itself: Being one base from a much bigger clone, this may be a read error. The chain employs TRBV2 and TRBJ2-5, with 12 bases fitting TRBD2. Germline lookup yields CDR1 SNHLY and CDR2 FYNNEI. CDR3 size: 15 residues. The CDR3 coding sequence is TGTGTCAGCAGCGGACTAGCGGGGTTTGAAGAGACCCAGTACTTC. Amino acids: CVSSGLAGFEETQYF.

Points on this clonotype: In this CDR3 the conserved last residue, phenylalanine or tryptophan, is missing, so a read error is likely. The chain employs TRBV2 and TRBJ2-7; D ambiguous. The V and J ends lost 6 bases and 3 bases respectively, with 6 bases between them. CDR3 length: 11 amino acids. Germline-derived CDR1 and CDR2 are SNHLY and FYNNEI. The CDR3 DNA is TGTGCCAGCAGGGCTAACTACGAGCAGTACTAC. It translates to CASRANYEQYY.

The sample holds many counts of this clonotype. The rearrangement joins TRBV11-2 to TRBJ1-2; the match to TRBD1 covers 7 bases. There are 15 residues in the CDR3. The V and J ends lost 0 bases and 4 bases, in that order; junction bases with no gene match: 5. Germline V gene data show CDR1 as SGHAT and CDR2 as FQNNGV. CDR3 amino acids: CASSLEGGQIYGYTF. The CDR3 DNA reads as TGTGCCAGCAGCTTAGAAGGGGGCCAAATCTATGGCTACACCTTC. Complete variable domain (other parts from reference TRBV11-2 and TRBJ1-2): EAGVAQSPRYKIIEKRQSVAFWCNPISGHATLYWYQQILGQGPKLLIQFQNNGVVDDSQLPKDRFSAERLKGVDSTLKIQPAKLEDSAVYLCASSLEGGQIYGYTFGSGTRLTVV.

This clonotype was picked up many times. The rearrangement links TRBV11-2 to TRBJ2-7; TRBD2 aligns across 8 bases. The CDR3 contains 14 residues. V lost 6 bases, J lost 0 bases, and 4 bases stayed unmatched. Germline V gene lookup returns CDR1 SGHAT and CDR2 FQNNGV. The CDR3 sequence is CASRDSGASYEQYF. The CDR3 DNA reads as TGTGCCAGCAGGGATAGCGGGGCCTCCTACGAGCAGTACTTC.

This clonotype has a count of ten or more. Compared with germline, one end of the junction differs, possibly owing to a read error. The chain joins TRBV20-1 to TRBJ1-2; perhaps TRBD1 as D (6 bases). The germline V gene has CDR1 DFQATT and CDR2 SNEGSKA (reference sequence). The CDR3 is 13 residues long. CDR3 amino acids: CSARQVATNGNTF. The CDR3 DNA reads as TGCAGTGCGAGACAGGTGGCAACGAATGGCAACACCTTC.

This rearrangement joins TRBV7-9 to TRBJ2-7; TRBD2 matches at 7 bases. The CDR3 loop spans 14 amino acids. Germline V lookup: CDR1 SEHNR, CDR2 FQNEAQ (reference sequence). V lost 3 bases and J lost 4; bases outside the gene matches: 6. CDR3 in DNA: TGTGCCAGCAGCTTTTTCACTAGCGAGTACGAGCAGTACTTC. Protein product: CASSFFTSEYEQYF. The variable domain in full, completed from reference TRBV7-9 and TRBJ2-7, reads DTGVSQNPRHKITKRGQNVTFRCDPISEHNRLYWYRQTLGQGPEFLTYFQNEAQLEKSRLLSDRFSAERPKGSFSTLEIQRTEQGDSAMYLCASSFFTSEYEQYFGPGTRLTVT.

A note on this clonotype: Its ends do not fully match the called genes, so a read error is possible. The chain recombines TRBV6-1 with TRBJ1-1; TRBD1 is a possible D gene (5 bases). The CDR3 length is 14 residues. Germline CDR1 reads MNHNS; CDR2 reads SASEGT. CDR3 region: CASSVTGGNTEACF. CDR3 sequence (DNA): TGTGCCAGCAGCGTGACCGGGGGAAACACTGAAGCTTGCTTT.